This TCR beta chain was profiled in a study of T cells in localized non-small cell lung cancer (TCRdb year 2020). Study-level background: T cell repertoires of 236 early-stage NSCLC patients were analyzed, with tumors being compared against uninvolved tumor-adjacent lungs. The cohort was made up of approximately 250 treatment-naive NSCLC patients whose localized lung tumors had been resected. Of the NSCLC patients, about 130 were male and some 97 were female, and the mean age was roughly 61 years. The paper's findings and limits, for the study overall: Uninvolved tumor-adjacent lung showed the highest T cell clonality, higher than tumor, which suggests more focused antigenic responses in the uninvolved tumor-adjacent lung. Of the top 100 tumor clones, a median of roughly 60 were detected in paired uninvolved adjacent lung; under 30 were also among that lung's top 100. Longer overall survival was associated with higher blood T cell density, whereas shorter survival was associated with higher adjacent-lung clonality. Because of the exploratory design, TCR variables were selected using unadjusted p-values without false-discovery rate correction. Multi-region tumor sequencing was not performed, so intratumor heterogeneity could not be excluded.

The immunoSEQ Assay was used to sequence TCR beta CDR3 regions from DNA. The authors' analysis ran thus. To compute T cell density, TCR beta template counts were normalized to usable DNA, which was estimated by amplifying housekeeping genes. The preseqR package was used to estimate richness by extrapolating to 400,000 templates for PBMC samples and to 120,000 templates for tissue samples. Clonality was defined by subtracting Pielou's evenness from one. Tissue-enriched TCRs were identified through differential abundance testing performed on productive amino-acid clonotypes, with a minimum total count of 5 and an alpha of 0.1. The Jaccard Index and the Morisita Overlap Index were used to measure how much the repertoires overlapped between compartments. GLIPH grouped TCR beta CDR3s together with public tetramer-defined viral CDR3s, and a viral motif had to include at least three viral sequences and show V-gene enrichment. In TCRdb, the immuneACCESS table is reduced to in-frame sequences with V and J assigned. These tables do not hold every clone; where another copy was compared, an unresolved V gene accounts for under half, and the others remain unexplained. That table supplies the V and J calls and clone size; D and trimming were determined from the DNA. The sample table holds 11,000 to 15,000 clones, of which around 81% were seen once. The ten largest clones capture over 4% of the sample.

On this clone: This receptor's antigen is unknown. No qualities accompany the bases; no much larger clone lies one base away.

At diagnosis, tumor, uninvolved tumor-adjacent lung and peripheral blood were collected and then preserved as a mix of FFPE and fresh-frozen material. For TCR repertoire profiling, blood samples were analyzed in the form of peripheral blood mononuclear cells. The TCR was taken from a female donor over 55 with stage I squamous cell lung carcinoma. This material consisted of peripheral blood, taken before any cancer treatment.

In nucleotides, the sequence is TGTGCCAGTAGTGCACAGGGGGCAAGCACTGAAGCTTTCTTT. It encodes CASSAQGASTEAFF. The chain uses TRBV19 and TRBJ1-1; TRBD1 lines up with 9 middle nucleotides. The germline V gene (reference sequence) specifies LNHDA as CDR1 and SQIVND as CDR2. Spanning cysteine to phenylalanine, the CDR3 consists of 14 amino acids. Of all the DNA, just the CDR3 is kept, 42 bases in frame from base 1. Compared with germline, V lacks 5 bases and J lacks 4 bases; bases without a gene match: 5.